The 17 T cell receptor beta chains below all came from one sample that was sequenced in a study of vaccination and CD4 T cells after COVID-19. No antigen has been identified for these receptors. Treatment of the sample: approximately 9-day PBMC culture with coronavirus spike peptide pools or control peptides (ViraFEST assay). Cultured CD4+ T-cell DNA underwent Oncomine TCR Beta short-read sequencing. TCRdb analysed the PCR reads with MiXCR anew, one entry per CDR3 protein. The table includes some 26,000 distinct CDR3 sequences, around 50% detected once. Sequencing used CD4+ T cells from blood, cultured in vitro, obtained before SARS-CoV-2 vaccination. These TCRs come from a human donor who received a COVID-19 vaccine.

This clonotype has only a few counts. The gene calls are TRBV5-1 and TRBJ1-1, with 8 bases matching TRBD1. Per the germline V gene, CDR1 is SGHRS and CDR2 is YFSETQ. The CDR3 sequence is 17 residues long. V trimming: 4 bases; J trimming: 1 base; junction bases outside the gene matches: 12. CDR3 DNA sequence: TGCGCCAGCAGCAAGGGGACAGGCCAAACTCGGAACACTGAAGCTTTCTTT. It is translated as CASSKGTGQTRNTEAFF.

This clonotype came up a few times. The rearrangement joins TRBV7-9 to TRBJ1-6, with a possible D match to TRBD1 (6 bases). CDR3 length: 14 amino acids. Germline lookup yields CDR1 SEHNR and CDR2 FQNEAQ (reference sequence). Trimming took 1 base from V and 10 from J, leaving 11 bases between them. The CDR3 nucleotides are TGTGCCAGCAGCTTAGAGGGGGATTGGTCACCCCTCCACTTT. This codes for CASSLEGDWSPLHF.

The chain combines TRBV5-6 with TRBJ1-6; unclear D gene. Trimming took off 2 bases at V and 6 bases at J, with 9 bases between the two ends. The CDR3 totals 14 residues. From germline, CDR1 is SGHDT and CDR2 YYEEEE. In nucleotides, the CDR3 is TGTGCCAGCAGCTTAGCGGGCGCTAATTCACCCCTCCACTTT. It specifies CASSLAGANSPLHF.

The CDR3 is CASDSGYYEQYF. Written as DNA, the CDR3 is TGTGCCAGCGATTCAGGGTACTACGAGCAGTACTTC. This chain uses TRBV2 with TRBJ2-7, with D tentatively TRBD1 (5 bases). The germline V gene encodes CDR1 SNHLY and CDR2 FYNNEI. The CDR3 totals 12 residues. The V gene lost 8 bases and the J gene lost 3 bases, with 11 bases spanning the gap. Variable domain in full (rest from reference TRBV2 and TRBJ2-7): EPEVTQTPSHQVTQMGQEVILRCVPISNHLYFYWYRQILGQKVEFLVSFYNNEISEKSEIFDDQFSVERPDGSNFTLKIRSTKLEDSAMYFCASDSGYYEQYFGPGTRLTVT.

This clonotype was observed a handful of times. The chain uses TRBV20-1 and TRBJ1-5; 8 bases are a match to TRBD1. The junction had 12 bases not matched to a gene; V was cut back by 6 bases and J by 2 bases. CDR1 DFQATT and CDR2 SNEGSKA come from the germline V gene (reference sequence). This CDR3 spans 16 amino acids. The CDR3 DNA is TGCAGTGCCCTGACCCAGGGGGCGGTGGGCAATCAGCCCCAGCATTTT. Protein: CSALTQGAVGNQPQHF.

This sequence joins TRBV2 and TRBJ2-5; 12 bases align to TRBD2. With V trimmed by 5 bases and J by 4 bases, 8 bases remained unmatched. This CDR3 is built from 16 residues. Germline-derived CDR1 and CDR2 are SNHLY and FYNNEI. The CDR3 sequence is CASSLRLAGGGETQYF. The CDR3, as DNA: TGTGCCAGCAGTCTTAGGCTAGCGGGGGGGGGAGAGACCCAGTACTTC.

The chain joins TRBV27 to TRBJ2-3; no firm D call. V dropped 6 bases and J dropped 9 bases, with 16 bases sitting between them. The CDR3 is made up of 13 amino acids. Germline V gives CDR1 MNHEY, CDR2 SMNVEV (reference sequence). CDR3 bases: TGTGCCAGCAGACTACGGACGGTCTCCACGCAGTATTTT. It is translated as CASRLRTVSTQYF.

The table lists this clonotype with a few counts. CDR3 nucleotides: TGTGCCAGCAGCCGGGACAGGGGGAGAGAGACCCAGTACTTC. It translates to CASSRDRGRETQYF. The chain is built from TRBV6-1 and TRBJ2-5; 11 bases align to TRBD1. V was pared by 6 bases and J by 4 bases, with 4 bases of the junction left unmatched. The germline V gene has CDR1 MNHNS and CDR2 SASEGT. CDR3 length equals 14 residues.

V is TRBV2 and J is TRBJ2-1; D perhaps matches TRBD1 (6 bases). The CDR3 contains 13 residues. The germline V gene has CDR1 SNHLY and CDR2 FYNNEI. CDR3 amino acids: CALTGISYNEQFF. CDR3 sequence (DNA): TGTGCTCTCACAGGGATCTCCTACAATGAGCAGTTCTTC.

This chain uses TRBV7-3 with TRBJ2-3, with TRBD2 as a possible D gene (7 bases). Per germline, CDR1 SGHTA and CDR2 FQGTGA. Trimming removed 5 bases at V and 5 bases at J, with 14 bases between. CDR3 length: 14 amino acids. CDR3 nucleotides: TGTGCCAGCAGCGTGGGGGGGGGCGGAGATACGCAGTATTTT. It yields the protein CASSVGGGGDTQYF.

This clonotype was observed a few times. The junction does not match germline at one end; this may be a read error. The CDR3 nucleotides are TGCGCCAGCAGTCCAAGTCTACAAGGACCCACTGAGGCTTTCTTT. This encodes CASSPSLQGPTEAFF. The chain employs TRBV10-1 and TRBJ1-1, with D unresolved. Germline V gene data show CDR1 as WNHNN and CDR2 as SYGVQD (reference sequence). CDR3 length: 15 residues.

This chain uses TRBV20-1 with TRBJ1-1, with 9 bases identical to TRBD1. Germline V lookup: CDR1 DFQATT, CDR2 SNEGSKA (reference sequence). The V segment lost 2 bases and the J segment 1 base; nucleotides outside the gene matches: 2. The CDR3 totals 14 residues. CDR3 DNA sequence: TGCAGTGCTAGACAGACAGGGGGGAACACTGAAGCTTTCTTT. Translated, it gives CSARQTGGNTEAFF.

The chain joins TRBV7-2 to TRBJ2-3; D not resolved. Germline V lookup: CDR1 SGHTA, CDR2 FQGNSA. CDR3 length: 14 amino acids. The V gene lost 1 base and the J gene lost 5 bases, with 10 bases spanning the gap. The chain's CDR3 is CASSLVLRLDTQYF. In DNA form, the CDR3 reads TGTGCCAGCAGCTTAGTCCTGCGGTTAGATACGCAGTATTTT.

The chain has TRBV7-2 and TRBJ2-5, with D possibly being TRBD2 (6 bases). Germline CDR1 and CDR2: SGHTA and FQGNSA. The CDR3 extends over 18 amino acids. The V end lost 1 base, the J end lost 7 bases, and 25 bases lay between the germline ends. DNA for the CDR3: TGTGCCAGCAGCTTAGAATCGGGGCTAGCGCGGACGAGTGGGACCCAGTACTTC. Translated: CASSLESGLARTSGTQYF.

With regard to this clonotype: An end of the junction differs from the germline gene, which may be a read error. The rearrangement uses TRBV7-9 and TRBJ2-1, with D perhaps TRBD1 (6 bases). The germline gives CDR1 SEHNR, CDR2 FQNEAQ (reference sequence). The CDR3 has 15 residues. The CDR3 nucleotides are TGTGCCAGCACCACCACCTCCGGACAGTACATTGAGCAGTTCTTC. This encodes CASTTTSGQYIEQFF.

The CDR3 protein is CASLRGASTDTQYF. For the CDR3, the DNA is TGTGCCAGCTTGCGGGGGGCGAGCACAGATACGCAGTATTTT. The rearrangement joins TRBV7-2 to TRBJ2-3, with 8 bases matching TRBD2. Trimming removed 8 bases from V and 0 bases from J; junction bases left unmatched: 4. In germline, CDR1 is SGHTA, CDR2 FQGNSA. The CDR3 is 14 amino acids.

The chain is built from TRBV2 and TRBJ2-2, with 8 bases identical to TRBD2. J gave up 6 bases and V 7 bases, and 16 bases lay outside the gene matches. Germline assignment: CDR1 SNHLY and CDR2 FYNNEI. The CDR3 is 17 amino acids. The CDR3 DNA sequence: TGTGCCAGCACTCCGGGCGGGGGGTATTCGACGGCCGGGGAGCTGTTTTTT. This sequence encodes CASTPGGGYSTAGELFF.